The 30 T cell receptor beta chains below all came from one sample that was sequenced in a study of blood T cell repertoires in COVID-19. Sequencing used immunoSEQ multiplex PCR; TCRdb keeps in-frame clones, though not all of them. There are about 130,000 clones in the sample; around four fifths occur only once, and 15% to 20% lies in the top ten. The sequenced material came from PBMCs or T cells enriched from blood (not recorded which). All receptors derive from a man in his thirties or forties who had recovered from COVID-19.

In DNA form, the CDR3 reads TGTGCCAGCCGCGAGGGGGTCGGCGGCTACACCTTC. Translating it yields CASREGVGGYTF. The gene calls are TRBV6-5 and TRBJ1-2; TRBD1 might be the D (6 bases). This CDR3 spans 12 amino acids. V lost 8 bases and J 8 bases, leaving 15 bases between the germline ends. The germline CDR1 and CDR2 sequences are MNHEY and SVGAGI.

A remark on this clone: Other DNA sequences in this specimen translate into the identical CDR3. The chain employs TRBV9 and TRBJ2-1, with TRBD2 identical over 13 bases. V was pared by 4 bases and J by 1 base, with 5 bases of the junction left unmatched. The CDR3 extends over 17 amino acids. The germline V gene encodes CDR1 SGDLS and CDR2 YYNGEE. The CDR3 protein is CASSPWTSGSSYNEQFF. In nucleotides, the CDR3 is TGTGCCAGCAGCCCTTGGACTAGCGGGAGTTCCTACAATGAGCAGTTCTTC.

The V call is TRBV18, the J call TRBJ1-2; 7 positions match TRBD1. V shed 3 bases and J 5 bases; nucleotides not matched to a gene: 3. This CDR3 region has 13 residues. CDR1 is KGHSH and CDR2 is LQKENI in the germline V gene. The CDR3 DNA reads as TGTGCCAGCTCACCCGGACAGGAATATGGCTACACCTTC. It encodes CASSPGQEYGYTF.

The CDR3: CASSFLAGGTDTQYF. The DNA of the CDR3 is TGTGCCAGCAGCTTCTTGGCGGGAGGTACAGATACGCAGTATTTT. This chain connects TRBV11-2 to TRBJ2-3; 8 bases are shared with TRBD2. Trimming removed 3 bases from V and 3 bases from J; junction bases left unmatched: 5. The CDR3 covers 15 residues. The germline CDR1 and CDR2 sequences are SGHAT and FQNNGV.

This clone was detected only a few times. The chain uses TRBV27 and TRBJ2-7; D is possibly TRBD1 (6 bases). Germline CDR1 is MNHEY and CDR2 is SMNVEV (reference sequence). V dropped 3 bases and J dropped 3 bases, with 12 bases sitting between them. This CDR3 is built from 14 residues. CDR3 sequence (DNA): TGTGCCAGCAGTTTCGCAGGGGACCTCTACGAGCAGTACTTC. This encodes CASSFAGDLYEQYF.

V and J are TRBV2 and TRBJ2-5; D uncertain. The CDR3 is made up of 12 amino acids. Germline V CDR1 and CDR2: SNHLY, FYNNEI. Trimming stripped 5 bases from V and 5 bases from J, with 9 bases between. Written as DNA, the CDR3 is TGTGCCAGCAGTCGAACCCAGGAGACCCAGTACTTC. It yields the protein CASSRTQETQYF.

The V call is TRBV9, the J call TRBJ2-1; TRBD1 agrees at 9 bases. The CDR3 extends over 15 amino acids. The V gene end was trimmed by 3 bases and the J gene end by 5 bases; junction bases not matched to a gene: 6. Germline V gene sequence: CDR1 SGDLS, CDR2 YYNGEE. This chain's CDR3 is CASSAGTGLNNEQFF. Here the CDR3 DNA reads TGTGCCAGCAGCGCCGGGACAGGGCTAAACAATGAGCAGTTCTTC.

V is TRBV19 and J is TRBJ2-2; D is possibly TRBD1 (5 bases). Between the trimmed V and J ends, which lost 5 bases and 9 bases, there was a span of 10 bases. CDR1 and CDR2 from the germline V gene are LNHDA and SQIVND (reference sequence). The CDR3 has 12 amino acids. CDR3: CASSFQGWELFF. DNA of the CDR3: TGTGCCAGTAGTTTTCAGGGTTGGGAGCTGTTTTTT.

CDR3 DNA: TGTGCCAGCAGCTCAGGGGTTGGAAACACCATATATTTT. Protein sequence: CASSSGVGNTIYF. The V gene is TRBV6-5, the J gene TRBJ1-3, with D maybe TRBD1 (6 bases). The length of the CDR3 is 13 residues. Germline lookup yields CDR1 MNHEY and CDR2 SVGAGI. Between the trimmed V and J ends, which lost 6 bases and 3 bases, there was a span of 9 bases.

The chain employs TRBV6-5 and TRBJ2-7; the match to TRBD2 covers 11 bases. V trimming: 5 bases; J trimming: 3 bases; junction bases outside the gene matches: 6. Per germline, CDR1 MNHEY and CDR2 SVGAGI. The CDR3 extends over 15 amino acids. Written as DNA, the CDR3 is TGTGCCAGCAGTCCTAGCGGGGGGCCTTTCTACGAGCAGTACGTC. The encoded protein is CASSPSGGPFYEQYV.

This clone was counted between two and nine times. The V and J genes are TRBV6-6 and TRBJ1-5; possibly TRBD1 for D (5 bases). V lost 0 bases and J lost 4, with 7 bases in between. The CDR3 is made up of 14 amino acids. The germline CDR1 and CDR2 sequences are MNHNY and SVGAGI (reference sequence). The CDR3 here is CASSYSEGNQPQHF. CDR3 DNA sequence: TGTGCCAGCAGTTACTCGGAGGGGAATCAGCCCCAGCATTTT.

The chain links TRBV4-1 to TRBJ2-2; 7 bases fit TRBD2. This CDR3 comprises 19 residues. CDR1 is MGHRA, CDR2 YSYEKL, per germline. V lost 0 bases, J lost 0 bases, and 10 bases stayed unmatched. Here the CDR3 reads CASSQDRPSGHTNTGELFF. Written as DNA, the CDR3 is TGCGCCAGCAGCCAAGATCGTCCTAGCGGCCACACGAACACCGGGGAGCTGTTTTTT.

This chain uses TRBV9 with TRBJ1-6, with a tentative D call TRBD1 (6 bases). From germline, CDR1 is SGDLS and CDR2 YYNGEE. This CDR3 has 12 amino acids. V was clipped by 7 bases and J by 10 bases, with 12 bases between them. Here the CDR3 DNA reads TGTGCCAGCGCTGGGGGCGGGTCACCCCTCCACTTT. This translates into CASAGGGSPLHF.

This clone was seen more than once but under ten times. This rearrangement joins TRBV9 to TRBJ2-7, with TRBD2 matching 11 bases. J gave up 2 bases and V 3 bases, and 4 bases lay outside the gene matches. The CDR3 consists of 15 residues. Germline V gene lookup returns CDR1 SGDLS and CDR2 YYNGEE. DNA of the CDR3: TGTGCCAGCAGCGCACTAGCGGGGGAAACCTACGAGCAGTACTTC. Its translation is CASSALAGETYEQYF.

CDR3: CASSLLFAGNEQFF. The CDR3 DNA reads TGTGCCAGCAGCTTATTATTCGCGGGAAATGAGCAGTTCTTC. The rearrangement links TRBV7-9 to TRBJ2-1; TRBD2 is a possible D gene (6 bases). The ends were cut back, 2 bases at V and 7 bases at J, with 12 bases in the middle. The CDR3 has 14 residues. Germline assignment: CDR1 SEHNR and CDR2 FQNEAQ (reference sequence).

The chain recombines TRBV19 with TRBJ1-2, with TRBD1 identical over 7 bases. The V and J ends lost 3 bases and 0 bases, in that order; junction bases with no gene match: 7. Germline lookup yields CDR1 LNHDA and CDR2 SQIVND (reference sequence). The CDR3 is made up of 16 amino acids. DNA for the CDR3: TGTGCCAGTAGTATTGGATCAGGGGGTCCTAACTATGGCTACACCTTC. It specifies CASSIGSGGPNYGYTF.

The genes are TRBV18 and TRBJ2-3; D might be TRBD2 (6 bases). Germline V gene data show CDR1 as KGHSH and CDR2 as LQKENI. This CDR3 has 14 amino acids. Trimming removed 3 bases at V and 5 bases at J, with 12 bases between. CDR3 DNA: TGTGCCAGCTCACCGCCAGGGAGGAAAGATACGCAGTATTTT. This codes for CASSPPGRKDTQYF.

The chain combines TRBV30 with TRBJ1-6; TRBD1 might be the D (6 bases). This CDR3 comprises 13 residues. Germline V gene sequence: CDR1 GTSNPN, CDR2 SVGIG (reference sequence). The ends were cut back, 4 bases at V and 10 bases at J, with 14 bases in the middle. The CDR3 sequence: CAWMRPGESPLHF. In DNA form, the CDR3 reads TGTGCCTGGATGAGGCCAGGGGAGTCACCCCTCCACTTT.

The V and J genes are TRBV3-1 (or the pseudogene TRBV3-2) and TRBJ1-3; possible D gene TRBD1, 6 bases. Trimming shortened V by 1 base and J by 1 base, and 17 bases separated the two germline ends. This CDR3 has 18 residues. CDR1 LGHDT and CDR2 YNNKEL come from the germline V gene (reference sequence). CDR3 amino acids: CASSQATITGSSGNTIYF. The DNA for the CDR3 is TGTGCCAGCAGCCAAGCCACCATCACAGGGTCTTCTGGAAACACCATATATTTT.

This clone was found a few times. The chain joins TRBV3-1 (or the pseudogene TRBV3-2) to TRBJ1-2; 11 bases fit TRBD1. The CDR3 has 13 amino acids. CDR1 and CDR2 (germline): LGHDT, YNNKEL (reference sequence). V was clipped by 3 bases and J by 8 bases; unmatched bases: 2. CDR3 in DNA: TGTGCCAGCAGCCAGGGACAGGGGGTGGGCTACACCTTC. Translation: CASSQGQGVGYTF.

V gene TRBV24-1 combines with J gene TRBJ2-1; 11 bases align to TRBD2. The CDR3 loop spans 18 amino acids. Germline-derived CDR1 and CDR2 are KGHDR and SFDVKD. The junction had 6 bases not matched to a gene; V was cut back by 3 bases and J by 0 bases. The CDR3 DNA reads TGTGCCACCAGTGATCAGACTAGCGGGGCTGACTCCTACAATGAGCAGTTCTTC. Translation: CATSDQTSGADSYNEQFF.

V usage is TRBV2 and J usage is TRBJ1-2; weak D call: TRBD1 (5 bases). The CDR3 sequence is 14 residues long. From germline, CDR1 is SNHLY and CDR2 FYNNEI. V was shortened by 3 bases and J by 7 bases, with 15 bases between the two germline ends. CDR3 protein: CASSDSRVTSGYTF. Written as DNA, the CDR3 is TGTGCCAGCAGTGACTCCAGGGTAACAAGTGGCTACACCTTC.

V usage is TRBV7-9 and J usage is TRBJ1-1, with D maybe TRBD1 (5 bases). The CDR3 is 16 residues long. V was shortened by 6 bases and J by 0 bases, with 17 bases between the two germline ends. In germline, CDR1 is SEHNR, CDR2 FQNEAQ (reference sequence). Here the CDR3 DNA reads TGTGCCAGCAGTCCTCAACAGGAGCCGTTGAACACTGAAGCTTTCTTT. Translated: CASSPQQEPLNTEAFF. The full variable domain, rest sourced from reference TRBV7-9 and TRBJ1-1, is DTGVSQNPRHKITKRGQNVTFRCDPISEHNRLYWYRQTLGQGPEFLTYFQNEAQLEKSRLLSDRFSAERPKGSFSTLEIQRTEQGDSAMYLCASSPQQEPLNTEAFFGQGTRLTVV.

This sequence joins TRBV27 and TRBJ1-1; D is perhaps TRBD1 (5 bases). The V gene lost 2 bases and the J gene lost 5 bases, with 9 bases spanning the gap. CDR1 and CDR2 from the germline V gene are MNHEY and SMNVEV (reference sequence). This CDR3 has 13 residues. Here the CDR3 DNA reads TGTGCCAGCAGTTTAGGGGCGCGGACTGAAGCTTTCTTT. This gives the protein CASSLGARTEAFF.

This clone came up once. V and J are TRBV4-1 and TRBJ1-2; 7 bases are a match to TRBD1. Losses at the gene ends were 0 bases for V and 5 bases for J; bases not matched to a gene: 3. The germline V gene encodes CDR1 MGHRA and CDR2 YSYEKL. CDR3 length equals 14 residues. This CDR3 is CASSQETGQYGYTF. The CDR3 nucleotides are TGCGCCAGCAGCCAAGAGACGGGACAGTATGGCTACACCTTC.

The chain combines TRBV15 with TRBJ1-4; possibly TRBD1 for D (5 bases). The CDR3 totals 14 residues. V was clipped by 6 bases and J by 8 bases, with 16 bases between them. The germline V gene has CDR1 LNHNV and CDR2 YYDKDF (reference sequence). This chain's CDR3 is CATRPGGVQEKLFF. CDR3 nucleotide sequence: TGTGCCACCAGACCCGGGGGAGTTCAGGAAAAACTGTTTTTT.

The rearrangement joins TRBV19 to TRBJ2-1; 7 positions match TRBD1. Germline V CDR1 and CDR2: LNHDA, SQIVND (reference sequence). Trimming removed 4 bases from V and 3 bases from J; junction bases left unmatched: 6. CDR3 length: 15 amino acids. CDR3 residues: CASSTFDRDYNEQFF. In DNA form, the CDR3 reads TGTGCCAGTAGTACGTTCGACAGGGACTACAATGAGCAGTTCTTC.

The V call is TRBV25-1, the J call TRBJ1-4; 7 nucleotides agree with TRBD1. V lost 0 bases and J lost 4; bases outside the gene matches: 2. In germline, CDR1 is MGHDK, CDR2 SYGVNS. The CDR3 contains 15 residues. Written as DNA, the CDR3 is TGTGCCAGCAGTGAATATTCAGGGGGTAATGAAAAACTGTTTTTT. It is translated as CASSEYSGGNEKLFF.

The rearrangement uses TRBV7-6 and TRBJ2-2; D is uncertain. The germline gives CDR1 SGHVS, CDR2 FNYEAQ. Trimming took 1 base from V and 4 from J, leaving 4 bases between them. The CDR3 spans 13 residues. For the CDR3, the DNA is TGTGCCAGCAGCTTAGAGAGCACCGGGGAGCTGTTTTTT. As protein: CASSLESTGELFF. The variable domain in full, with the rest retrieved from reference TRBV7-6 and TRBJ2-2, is GAGVSQSPRYKVTKRGQDVALRCDPISGHVSLYWYRQALGQGPEFLTYFNYEAQQDKSGLPNDRFSAERPEGSISTLTIQRTEQRDSAMYRCASSLESTGELFFGEGSRLTVL.

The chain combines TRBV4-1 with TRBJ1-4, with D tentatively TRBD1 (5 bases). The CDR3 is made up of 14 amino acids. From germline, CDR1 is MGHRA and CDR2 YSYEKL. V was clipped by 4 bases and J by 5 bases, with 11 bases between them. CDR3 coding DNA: TGCGCCAGCAGCCCTGGGGAGGGGAATGAAAAACTGTTTTTT. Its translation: CASSPGEGNEKLFF.